This T cell receptor (beta chain) stems from a study of CD8 T cells in Susac syndrome. This CDR3 has 13 amino acids. Per germline, CDR1 LNHDA and CDR2 SQIVND (reference sequence). Deletions cut 6 bases from V and 5 bases from J, with 13 bases between. A quantity of 0.5 to 1 ug RNA underwent reverse transcription using random hexamers. The authors amplified TCR beta CDR3 across 54 Vbeta and 13 Jbeta using immunoSEQ multiplex PCR. One entry per CDR3 protein results from TCRdb running MiXCR on the immunoSEQ multiplex PCR reads. Of about 200,000 distinct CDR3 sequences listed, roughly 96% are singletons. Sequenced: CD4+ T cells from PBMCs. This TCR was recovered from a human donor in good health. The chain recombines TRBV19 with TRBJ2-5; D gene unclear. The CDR3 loop is CASRDDWSETQYF. The CDR3 region has the DNA TGTGCCAGTAGAGACGACTGGTCGGAGACCCAGTACTTC.